Here is one TCR beta chain with its context. The CDR3 consists of 11 residues. Trimming removed 3 bases from V and 4 bases from J, with 6 bases in between. The V gene's germline CDR1 is GTSNPN and CDR2 SVGIG (reference sequence). Clones were read by immunoSEQ multiplex PCR, and TCRdb kept only the in-frame ones, dropping some. The sample has fewer than 600,000 clones, 70% to 80% seen once; the top ten hold approximately 12%. This entry comes from a study of shared clonotypes between healthy human individuals. This sequence was found in a woman between 40 and 55 years old in good health. Some clones in this sample may be carry-over from other donors' samples. The rearrangement links TRBV30 to TRBJ1-2, with D hard to call. Sequencing was carried out using PBMCs. The CDR3 region is CAWSAGYGYTF. The CDR3 DNA reads as TGTGCCTGGAGCGCGGGCTATGGCTACACCTTC. The full variable domain, its missing parts supplied by reference TRBV30 and TRBJ1-2, is SQTIHQWPATLVQPVGSPLSLECTVEGTSNPNLYWYRQAAGRGLQLLFYSVGIGQISSEVPQNLSASRPQDRQFILSSKKLLLSDSGFYLCAWSAGYGYTFGSGTRLTVV.